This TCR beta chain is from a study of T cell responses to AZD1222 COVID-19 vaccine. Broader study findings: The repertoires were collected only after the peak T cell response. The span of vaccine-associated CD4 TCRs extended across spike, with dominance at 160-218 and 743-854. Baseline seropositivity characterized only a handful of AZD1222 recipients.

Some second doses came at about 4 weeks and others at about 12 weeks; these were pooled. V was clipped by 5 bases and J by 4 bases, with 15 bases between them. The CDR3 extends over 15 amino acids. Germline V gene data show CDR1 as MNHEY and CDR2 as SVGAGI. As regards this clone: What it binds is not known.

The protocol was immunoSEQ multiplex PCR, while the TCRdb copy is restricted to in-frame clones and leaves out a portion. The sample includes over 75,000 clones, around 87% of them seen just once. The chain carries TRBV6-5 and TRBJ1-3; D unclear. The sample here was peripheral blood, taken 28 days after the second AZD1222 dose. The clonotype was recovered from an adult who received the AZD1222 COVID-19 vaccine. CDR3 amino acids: CASSRNGVYGNTIYF. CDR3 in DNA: TGTGCCAGCAGTCGCAATGGGGTATACGGAAACACCATATATTTT.